The 32 T cell receptor beta chains below come from one sample, sequenced in a study of technical replicates of blood from a few donors. Here immunoSEQ multiplex PCR was the method, and the copy in TCRdb shows in-frame clones only, minus some. The profile shows roughly 83,000 clones, 90% to 95% of them singletons. Sequenced sample: T cells isolated from PBMCs. The receptors originated from a human donor in good health.

V is TRBV7-9 and J is TRBJ1-2, with a possible D match to TRBD1 (5 bases). V lost 5 bases, J lost 3 bases, and 7 bases lay in between. CDR1 is SEHNR and CDR2 is FQNEAQ in the germline V gene (reference sequence). This CDR3 region has 12 residues. The DNA of the CDR3 is TGTGCCAGCAGCAAGACAGACTATGGCTACACCTTC. This sequence encodes CASSKTDYGYTF.

J is TRBJ2-7 and V is TRBV2; D may be TRBD2 (5 bases). Trimming stripped 4 bases from V and 6 bases from J, with 16 bases between. This CDR3 region has 14 residues. The V gene's germline CDR1 is SNHLY and CDR2 FYNNEI. The DNA for the CDR3 is TGTGCCAGCAGTGTTTTCGCCGGACTCAGCGAGCAGTACTTC. Amino acid sequence: CASSVFAGLSEQYF.

CDR3 DNA sequence: TGTGCCAGCTCAGCGCGACAGGGAGACGAGCAGTACTTC. Amino acids: CASSARQGDEQYF. The V call is TRBV18, the J call TRBJ2-7; 7 bases are shared with TRBD1. Germline loops: CDR1 KGHSH, CDR2 LQKENI. With 5 bases clipped from V and 5 bases from J, the junction kept 6 bases outside the gene matches. The CDR3 has 13 residues.

This clone was counted ten times or more. The V gene is TRBV5-1, the J gene TRBJ2-1, with D possibly being TRBD2 (5 bases). The CDR3 loop spans 11 amino acids. Trimming stripped 5 bases from V and 9 bases from J, with 9 bases between. In germline, CDR1 is SGHRS, CDR2 YFSETQ. CDR3 sequence reads: CASRYSVEQFF. The CDR3 nucleotides are TGCGCCAGCAGGTATAGCGTTGAGCAGTTCTTC. Filled out from reference TRBV5-1 and TRBJ2-1, the complete variable domain reads KAGVTQTPRYLIKTRGQQVTLSCSPISGHRSVSWYQQTPGQGLQFLFEYFSETQRNKGNFPGRFSGRQFSNSRSEMNVSTLELGDSALYLCASRYSVEQFFGPGTRLTVL.

The gene calls are TRBV6-1 and TRBJ1-1; 8 bases line up with TRBD1. The germline V gene encodes CDR1 MNHNS and CDR2 SASEGT. The CDR3 loop spans 15 amino acids. V lost 6 bases to trimming and J lost 4 bases; unmatched junction nucleotides: 10. The CDR3 reads CASSEQGDAGTEAFF. The CDR3 region has the DNA TGTGCCAGCAGCGAACAGGGGGACGCGGGCACTGAAGCTTTCTTT.

The chain uses TRBV19 and TRBJ1-4; D possibly corresponds to TRBD1 (5 bases). CDR1 is LNHDA, CDR2 SQIVND, per germline (reference sequence). V gave up 5 bases and J gave up 0 bases, with 10 bases separating them. The CDR3 loop spans 15 amino acids. The CDR3 DNA reads as TGTGCCAGTAGTCCAGGGATCACAACTAATGAAAAACTGTTTTTT. Residues: CASSPGITTNEKLFF.

The V and J genes are TRBV2 and TRBJ2-7; 16 nucleotides align to TRBD2. Germline V gives CDR1 SNHLY, CDR2 FYNNEI. V trimming: 4 bases; J trimming: 2 bases; junction bases outside the gene matches: 5. This CDR3 is built from 17 residues. Here the CDR3 reads CASSGTGTSGRAYEQYF. The DNA of the CDR3 is TGTGCCAGCAGTGGCACCGGGACTAGCGGGAGGGCCTACGAGCAGTACTTC.

This sequence joins TRBV14 and TRBJ2-6, with D unclear. There are 18 residues in the CDR3. Trimming removed 4 bases at V and 0 bases at J, with 16 bases between. Germline V CDR1 and CDR2: SGHDN, FVKESK. The CDR3 DNA follows: TGTGCCAGCAGCCGACTTTTCGAGAGAAACTCTGGGGCCAACGTCCTGACTTTC. The encoded protein is CASSRLFERNSGANVLTF.

CDR3 residues: CASTAEGGGTQYF. The CDR3 DNA sequence: TGTGCCAGCACCGCCGAGGGTGGTGGGACCCAGTACTTC. This chain links TRBV2 with TRBJ2-5, with D maybe TRBD2 (5 bases). The germline V gene has CDR1 SNHLY and CDR2 FYNNEI. Between the trimmed V and J ends, which lost 7 bases and 7 bases, there was a span of 16 bases. The CDR3 spans 13 residues.

The chain links TRBV6-5 to TRBJ2-7, with 10 bases aligning to TRBD2. J was trimmed by 2 bases and V by 6 bases; bases with no gene match: 7. Germline values: CDR1 MNHEY, CDR2 SVGAGI. CDR3 length: 15 amino acids. CDR3: CASRPLAGDPYEQYF. In DNA, the CDR3 is TGTGCCAGCAGACCGCTAGCGGGAGATCCCTACGAGCAGTACTTC.

The chain joins TRBV21-1 to TRBJ1-5; the table gives TRBD1 as D, unverified against the DNA. TRBV21-1 constitutes a pseudogene. The CDR3 runs to 15 residues. Here the CDR3 DNA reads TGTGCCAGCAAACCGGGACAGGGGAGCAATCAGCCCCAGCATTTT. As protein: CASKPGQGSNQPQHF.

This clone was detected only once. The chain couples TRBV4-1 to TRBJ2-1; possible D gene TRBD1, 7 bases. This CDR3 region has 16 residues. Trimming stripped 4 bases from V and 8 bases from J, with 21 bases between. Germline assignment: CDR1 MGHRA and CDR2 YSYEKL. The CDR3 is CASSPGGMGQSYEQFF. In DNA form, the CDR3 reads TGCGCCAGCAGCCCAGGGGGGATGGGACAGTCTTATGAGCAGTTCTTC.

The V call is TRBV20-1, the J call TRBJ1-3; no clear D gene. In germline, CDR1 is DFQATT, CDR2 SNEGSKA (reference sequence). CDR3 size: 11 residues. The ends were cut back, 7 bases at V and 3 bases at J, with 7 bases in the middle. CDR3 in amino acids: CSVTVGNTIYF. The DNA for the CDR3 is TGCAGTGTAACAGTTGGAAACACCATATATTTT.

The chain has TRBV19 and TRBJ1-1; D possibly corresponds to TRBD1 (6 bases). CDR1 is LNHDA, CDR2 SQIVND, per germline (reference sequence). The CDR3 covers 15 residues. V was shortened by 8 bases and J by 3 bases, with 19 bases between the two germline ends. CDR3 DNA: TGTGCCAGTCAAACCCATACTCAGGGGTACACTGAAGCTTTCTTT. It yields the protein CASQTHTQGYTEAFF. Using reference TRBV19 and TRBJ1-1 for the parts outside the CDR3, the full variable domain is DGGITQSPKYLFRKEGQNVTLSCEQNLNHDAMYWYRQDPGQGLRLIYYSQIVNDFQKGDIAEGYSVSREKKESFPLTVTSAQKNPTAFYLCASQTHTQGYTEAFFGQGTRLTVV.

This clone was counted a single time. V is TRBV5-1 and J is TRBJ1-1; D call uncertain. This CDR3 is 13 amino acids long. CDR1 and CDR2 (germline): SGHRS, YFSETQ. Between the trimmed V and J ends, which lost 3 bases and 0 bases, there was a span of 6 bases. CDR3 in amino acids: CASSSSVNTEAFF. DNA for the CDR3: TGCGCCAGCAGCTCCAGTGTGAACACTGAAGCTTTCTTT.

This chain joins TRBV4-1 and TRBJ1-2; D ambiguous. Trimming shortened V by 5 bases and J by 1 base, and 29 bases separated the two germline ends. The CDR3 is 20 residues long. The germline V gene encodes CDR1 MGHRA and CDR2 YSYEKL. CDR3 amino acids: CASSDPPFTAKGADNYGYTF. CDR3 coding DNA: TGCGCCAGCAGCGACCCGCCCTTCACAGCTAAGGGAGCTGATAACTATGGCTACACCTTC.

The V gene is TRBV4-1, the J gene TRBJ1-1, with 7 bases fitting TRBD1. J gave up 2 bases and V 3 bases, and 6 bases lay outside the gene matches. This CDR3 is 15 amino acids long. Germline-derived CDR1 and CDR2 are MGHRA and YSYEKL. The DNA for the CDR3 is TGCGCCAGCAGCCAGATCGACAGGGTAAACACTGAAGCTTTCTTT. It translates to CASSQIDRVNTEAFF.

V gene TRBV9 combines with J gene TRBJ2-2; 10 nucleotides line up with TRBD2. Unmatched junction bases numbered 4, after V lost 0 bases and J lost 5 bases. Germline lookup yields CDR1 SGDLS and CDR2 YYNGEE. CDR3 length: 16 residues. The CDR3 region is CASSVAALAGTGELFF. CDR3 bases: TGTGCCAGCAGCGTAGCTGCACTAGCGGGGACCGGGGAGCTGTTTTTT.

This clone was found once. This chain connects TRBV7-3 to TRBJ2-5, with 7 positions matching TRBD1. Germline V gene lookup returns CDR1 SGHTA and CDR2 FQGTGA. The V gene end was trimmed by 5 bases and the J gene end by 5 bases; junction bases not matched to a gene: 5. The CDR3 loop spans 13 amino acids. DNA of the CDR3: TGTGCCAGCAGCGTAGGGGGCGGGGAGACCCAGTACTTC. It specifies CASSVGGGETQYF. The full variable domain, completed using reference TRBV7-3 and TRBJ2-5, is GAGVSQTPSNKVTEKGKYVELRCDPISGHTALYWYRQSLGQGPEFLIYFQGTGAADDSGLPNDRFFAVRPEGSVSTLKIQRTERGDSAVYLCASSVGGGETQYFGPGTRLLVL.

The chain uses TRBV27 and TRBJ2-1; possible D gene TRBD1, 5 bases. V lost 6 bases to trimming and J lost 7 bases, with 19 bases between them. This CDR3 has 15 residues. Per germline, CDR1 MNHEY and CDR2 SMNVEV (reference sequence). CDR3 protein: CASSATASGRNEQFF. The DNA of the CDR3 is TGTGCCAGCAGCGCGACAGCCTCGGGTAGGAATGAGCAGTTCTTC.

V usage is TRBV5-1 and J usage is TRBJ1-5; D possibly corresponds to TRBD1 (5 bases). V was clipped by 5 bases and J by 1 base, with 13 bases between them. Per the germline V gene, CDR1 is SGHRS and CDR2 is YFSETQ. This CDR3 spans 15 amino acids. The DNA of the CDR3 is TGCGCCAGCAGTACAGGTCTGCCGAGCAATCAGCCCCAGCATTTT. Encoded protein: CASSTGLPSNQPQHF.

The chain has TRBV19 and TRBJ2-3; TRBD2 aligns across 11 bases. Trimming at V came to 6 bases and at J to 6 bases, leaving 17 bases not matched to a gene. The germline CDR1 and CDR2 sequences are LNHDA and SQIVND (reference sequence). CDR3 size: 18 residues. The CDR3 DNA sequence: TGTGCCAGTAGACAACCACTAGCGGGAGTAGGTGGTGGGGATACGCAGTATTTT. It translates to CASRQPLAGVGGGDTQYF.

Only one count was recorded for this clone. This sequence joins TRBV28 and TRBJ1-1, with D hard to call. CDR1 and CDR2 (germline): MDHEN, SYDVKM. V lost 4 bases to trimming and J lost 7 bases, with 10 bases between them. The CDR3 is 12 amino acids. The CDR3 is CASSSIKIEAFF. In DNA, the CDR3 is TGTGCCAGCAGTTCTATTAAGATTGAAGCTTTCTTT.

The V and J genes are TRBV6-5 and TRBJ1-1, with D perhaps TRBD1 (6 bases). The CDR3 sequence is 14 residues long. CDR1 is MNHEY and CDR2 is SVGAGI in the germline V gene. V lost 3 bases and J 2 bases, leaving 10 bases between the germline ends. The CDR3 protein is CASSYYRVNTEAFF. The CDR3 DNA sequence: TGTGCCAGCAGTTATTACAGGGTTAACACTGAAGCTTTCTTT.

The chain combines TRBV30 with TRBJ1-3; the D gene is possibly TRBD1 (5 bases). The CDR3 has 15 amino acids. V was shortened by 0 bases and J by 0 bases, with 9 bases between the two germline ends. Germline V gene data show CDR1 as GTSNPN and CDR2 as SVGIG (reference sequence). The CDR3 region is CAWSVPGHSGNTIYF. The DNA of the CDR3 is TGTGCCTGGAGTGTACCAGGGCACTCTGGAAACACCATATATTTT.

The V gene is TRBV14, the J gene TRBJ2-7, with D possibly matching TRBD1 (5 bases). This CDR3 contains 14 residues. Trimming left V 3 bases short and J 4 bases short, with 13 bases between. Germline CDR1 SGHDN, CDR2 FVKESK. Here the CDR3 DNA reads TGTGCCAGCAGCCATATTCCAGGGTTTTACGAGCAGTACTTC. Translation: CASSHIPGFYEQYF.

V usage is TRBV6-1 and J usage is TRBJ1-4, with TRBD1 as a possible D gene (6 bases). Germline CDR1 MNHNS, CDR2 SASEGT. The CDR3 is 14 amino acids. Trimming removed 8 bases at V and 7 bases at J, with 17 bases between. CDR3 amino acids: CASSSSGGAEKLFF. CDR3 DNA: TGTGCCAGCTCAAGCTCGGGGGGGGCTGAAAAACTGTTTTTT.

The CDR3 nucleotides read TGTGCTAGTGGTTTGGGGACAGGGGGCTATCAGCCCCAGCATTTT. It is translated as CASGLGTGGYQPQHF. The chain joins TRBV12-5 to TRBJ1-5, with TRBD1 matching over 11 bases. J gave up 5 bases and V 1 base, and 1 base lay outside the gene matches. Germline V lookup: CDR1 LGHNT, CDR2 FRNRAP. CDR3 size: 15 residues.

The V gene is TRBV25-1, the J gene TRBJ2-7; D might be TRBD1 (5 bases). From germline, CDR1 is MGHDK and CDR2 SYGVNS. This CDR3 spans 14 amino acids. Deletions cut 1 base from V and 2 bases from J, with 9 bases between. This chain's CDR3 is CASSEFPGTYEQYF. For the CDR3, the DNA is TGTGCCAGCAGTGAATTCCCAGGGACCTACGAGCAGTACTTC.

CDR3 sequence (DNA): TGTGCCAGTAGTATAGCGGGGAAGAACACCGGGGAGCTGTTTTTT. This codes for CASSIAGKNTGELFF. The chain employs TRBV19 and TRBJ2-2; TRBD2 might be the D (5 bases). Germline V lookup: CDR1 LNHDA, CDR2 SQIVND (reference sequence). V lost 1 base and J lost 1, with 7 bases in between. This CDR3 has 15 residues.

The chain recombines TRBV28 with TRBJ2-7; D perhaps matches TRBD2 (7 bases). V was shortened by 3 bases and J by 3 bases, with 9 bases between the two germline ends. The CDR3 runs 13 residues. The germline CDR1 and CDR2 sequences are MDHEN and SYDVKM. The CDR3 reads CASSFRGGYEQYF. The CDR3 DNA reads TGTGCCAGCAGTTTTAGGGGGGGCTACGAGCAGTACTTC.

The V call is TRBV19, the J call TRBJ1-2; D ambiguous. V was pared by 2 bases and J by 7 bases, with 17 bases between. There are 15 residues in the CDR3. Germline V gene data show CDR1 as LNHDA and CDR2 as SQIVND (reference sequence). CDR3 sequence (DNA): TGTGCCAGTAGTATAACGAGATCTTTAGCTGTTGGCTACACCTTC. This gives the protein CASSITRSLAVGYTF.